The 2 T cell receptor beta chains presented below share a single source sample, sequenced in a study of cytomegalovirus exposure and HLA in healthy donors. TCRdb keeps only in-frame clones here, not all; method: immunoSEQ multiplex PCR. The data contain under 200,000 clones, roughly three quarters of them singletons. Sequencing was performed on PBMCs. The receptors were sampled from a woman between 25 and 40 years old in good health and CMV-seronegative.

This chain connects TRBV9 to TRBJ2-3; D possibly corresponds to TRBD1 (5 bases). Germline-derived CDR1 and CDR2 are SGDLS and YYNGEE. V lost 4 bases and J 5 bases, leaving 20 bases between the germline ends. There are 16 residues in the CDR3. The chain's CDR3 is CASSLNPGRQGDTQYF. The CDR3 DNA reads as TGTGCCAGCAGCTTGAACCCGGGCCGTCAGGGAGATACGCAGTATTTT.

The J gene is TRBJ1-1, the V gene TRBV12-5; no firm D call. The germline gives CDR1 LGHNT, CDR2 FRNRAP. The CDR3 has 14 amino acids. With 1 base removed from V and 0 bases from J, the gap between germline ends came to 6 bases. This CDR3 reads CASGLGQVNTEAFF. CDR3 DNA: TGTGCTAGTGGTTTGGGCCAGGTGAACACTGAAGCTTTCTTT.